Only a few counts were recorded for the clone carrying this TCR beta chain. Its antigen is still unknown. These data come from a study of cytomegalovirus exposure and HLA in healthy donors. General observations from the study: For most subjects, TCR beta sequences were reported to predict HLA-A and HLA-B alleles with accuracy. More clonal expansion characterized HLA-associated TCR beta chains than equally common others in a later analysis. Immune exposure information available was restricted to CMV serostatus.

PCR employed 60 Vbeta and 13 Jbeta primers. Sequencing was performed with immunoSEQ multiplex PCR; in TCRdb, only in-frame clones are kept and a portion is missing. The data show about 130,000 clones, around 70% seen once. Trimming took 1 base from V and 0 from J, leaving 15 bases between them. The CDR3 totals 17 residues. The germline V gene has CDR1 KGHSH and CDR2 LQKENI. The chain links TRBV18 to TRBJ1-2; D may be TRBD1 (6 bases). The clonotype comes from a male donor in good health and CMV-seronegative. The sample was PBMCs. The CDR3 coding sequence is TGTGCCAGCTCACCACAAGGCCAACAGGGACCTAACTATGGCTACACCTTC. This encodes CASSPQGQQGPNYGYTF. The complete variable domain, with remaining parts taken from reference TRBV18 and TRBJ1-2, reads NAGVMQNPRHLVRRRGQEARLRCSPMKGHSHVYWYRQLPEEGLKFMVYLQKENIIDESGMPKERFSAEFPKEGPSILRIQQVVRGDSAAYFCASSPQGQQGPNYGYTFGSGTRLTVV.